The clone carrying this T cell receptor beta chain was counted ten times or more. The data were obtained in a study of T cells in Graves' hyperthyroidism and ophthalmopathy. TCR beta CDR3 regions were amplified from RNA transcripts. TCR CDR3 regions were first amplified by RT-PCR with HTBI primers. Each CDR3 protein gets one entry after TCRdb re-called the multiplex PCR reads with MiXCR. Of some 690,000 distinct CDR3 sequences detected, approximately 15% appear once; the ten largest clones hold roughly a sixth. The CDR3 totals 13 residues. The germline V gene has CDR1 MNHEY and CDR2 SVGAGI. V was clipped by 0 bases and J by 6 bases, with 7 bases between them.

The sample comprised blood. The TCR originated in a man aged 45-60 years with Graves' hyperthyroidism. This chain joins TRBV6-5 and TRBJ2-3; D gene uncertain. The CDR3 here is CASSYSIGDTQYF. In nucleotides, the CDR3 is TGTGCCAGCAGTTACTCAATAGGGGATACGCAGTATTTT.